The T cell receptor beta chain under discussion was sequenced for a study of blood T cell repertoires in COVID-19. On the study more broadly: Samples taken during acute and convalescent COVID-19 were collected in the United States, Italy and Spain. PBMCs, B-cell-depleted T cells, or T cells were the source of the cDNA or gDNA that made up the material.

The V segment lost 6 bases and the J segment 7 bases; nucleotides outside the gene matches: 11. The CDR3 is 15 amino acids. Germline V gene lookup returns CDR1 SNHLY and CDR2 FYNNEI. Per the authors' pipeline: Using reference gene primer amplification, nucleated cell counts were estimated. Here immunoSEQ multiplex PCR was the method, and the copy in TCRdb shows in-frame clones only, minus some. The V and J calls and clone size are taken from that table; D and trimming were inferred from the DNA. Of about 140,000 clones in the sample, just over 85% were seen once. The sequencing input was peripheral blood. This rearrangement joins TRBV2 to TRBJ1-4; 7 bases line up with TRBD1. The clonotype was recovered from a woman aged 55-69 years with acute or convalescent COVID-19. CDR3 sequence: CASRTLGGKGEKLFF. The DNA of the CDR3 is TGTGCCAGCAGAACTTTAGGGGGCAAGGGTGAAAAACTGTTTTTT.